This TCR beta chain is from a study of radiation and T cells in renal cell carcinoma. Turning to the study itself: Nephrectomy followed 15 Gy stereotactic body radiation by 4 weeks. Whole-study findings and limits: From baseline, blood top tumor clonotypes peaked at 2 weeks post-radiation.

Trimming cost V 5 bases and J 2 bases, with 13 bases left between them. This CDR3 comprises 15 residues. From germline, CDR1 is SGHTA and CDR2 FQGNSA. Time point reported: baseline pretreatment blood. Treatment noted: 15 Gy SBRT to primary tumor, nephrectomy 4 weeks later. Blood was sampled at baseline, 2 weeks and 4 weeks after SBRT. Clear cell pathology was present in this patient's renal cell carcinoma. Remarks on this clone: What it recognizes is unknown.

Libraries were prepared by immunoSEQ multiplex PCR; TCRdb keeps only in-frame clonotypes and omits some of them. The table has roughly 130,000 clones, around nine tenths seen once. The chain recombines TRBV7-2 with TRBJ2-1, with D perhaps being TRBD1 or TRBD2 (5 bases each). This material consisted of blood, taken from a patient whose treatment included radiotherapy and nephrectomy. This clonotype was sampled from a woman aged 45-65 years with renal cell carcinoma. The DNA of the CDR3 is TGTGCCAGCAGCCCACCGAGGGGTGCCTACAATGAGCAGTTCTTC. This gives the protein CASSPPRGAYNEQFF.